These 24 T cell receptor beta chains were all obtained from the same sample, sequenced in a study of T-cell reconstitution after alpha-beta-depleted transplantation in children. Preparation of the TCRbeta library used unique molecular identifiers. In TCRdb, the PCR reads were re-called with MiXCR into one record per CDR3 protein. The sample holds fewer than 550,000 distinct CDR3 sequences, more than 9.5% seen once. This specimen was PBMCs, mostly from graft donor cells, taken 180 days after TCRalphabeta/CD19-depleted stem cell transplant. Receptors were obtained from a female patient between 2 and 10 years old who had a stem cell transplant for aplastic anemia, so the T cells may come from the graft donor.

This clonotype showed up just a few times. The chain links TRBV11-3 to TRBJ2-2; D remains ambiguous. Trimming stripped 5 bases from V and 5 bases from J, with 6 bases between. The CDR3 sequence is 12 residues long. Germline V CDR1 and CDR2: SGHNT, YENEEA. CDR3 sequence (DNA): TGTGCCAGCAGCCCTGAGACCGGGGAGCTGTTTTTT. Its translation: CASSPETGELFF. Full variable domain (remainder filled in from reference TRBV11-3 and TRBJ2-2): EAGVVQSPRYKIIEKKQPVAFWCNPISGHNTLYWYLQNLGQGPELLIRYENEEAVDDSQLPKDRFSAERLKGVDSTLKIQPAELGDSAVYLCASSPETGELFFGEGSRLTVL.

There are a few counts of this clonotype. The V gene is TRBV4-3, the J gene TRBJ1-1, with D perhaps TRBD1 (5 bases). Trimming left V 0 bases short and J 4 bases short, with 15 bases between. This CDR3 region has 16 residues. Germline V lookup: CDR1 LGHNA, CDR2 YSLEER. CDR3 amino acids: CASSQDGWGRSTEAFF. The CDR3 bases are TGCGCCAGCAGCCAAGATGGGTGGGGCAGGAGCACTGAAGCTTTCTTT.

This clonotype has only a few counts. With a much larger clone just one base away, this may be a read error. The V and J genes are TRBV18 and TRBJ1-1, with unresolved D. Per the germline V gene, CDR1 is KGHSH and CDR2 is LQKENI. The CDR3 loop spans 13 amino acids. Deletions cut 1 base from V and 1 base from J, with 4 bases between. The CDR3 here is CASSPLTNTEAFF. The CDR3, as DNA: TGTGCCAGCTCACCACTGACGAACACTGAAGCTTTCTTT. Filled out from reference TRBV18 and TRBJ1-1, the complete variable domain reads NAGVMQNPRHLVRRRGQEARLRCSPMKGHSHVYWYRQLPEEGLKFMVYLQKENIIDESGMPKERFSAEFPKEGPSILRIQQVVRGDSAAYFCASSPLTNTEAFFGQGTRLTVV.

This clonotype has just a few counts. The chain joins TRBV4-3 to TRBJ2-7, with TRBD2 matching 16 bases. This CDR3 is built from 18 residues. With 1 base clipped from V and 2 bases from J, the junction kept 5 bases outside the gene matches. CDR1 is LGHNA, CDR2 YSLEER, per germline. The CDR3 region has the DNA TGCGCCAGCAGCCAAGCGACGGGACTAGCGGGAGGGCCCTACGAGCAGTACTTC. Protein product: CASSQATGLAGGPYEQYF.

This clonotype has only a few counts. The CDR3 sequence is CASSYSTGGDGYTF. In DNA form, the CDR3 reads TGTGCCAGCAGTTACTCGACAGGGGGCGATGGCTACACCTTC. J is TRBJ1-2 and V is TRBV6-5; TRBD1 matches 10 bases. CDR3 length: 14 residues. CDR1 MNHEY and CDR2 SVGAGI come from the germline V gene. V shed 0 bases and J 6 bases; nucleotides not matched to a gene: 1.

The chain has TRBV5-1 and TRBJ2-7; D not certain. Per the germline V gene, CDR1 is SGHRS and CDR2 is YFSETQ. This CDR3 region has 14 residues. The germline V and J ends were trimmed by 0 bases and 6 bases, with 13 bases remaining between them. CDR3 sequence reads: CASSLVFFASEQYF. CDR3 bases: TGCGCCAGCAGCTTGGTTTTTTTCGCTAGCGAGCAGTACTTC.

This clonotype was counted between two and nine times. The chain is built from TRBV7-2 and TRBJ2-3; 11 bases are a match to TRBD2. V lost 3 bases and J lost 7; bases outside the gene matches: 6. Germline V gene sequence: CDR1 SGHTA, CDR2 FQGNSA. This CDR3 region has 15 residues. The CDR3 loop is CASSFSSGRFNTQYF. The CDR3 nucleotides read TGTGCCAGCAGCTTTTCTAGCGGGAGGTTCAATACGCAGTATTTT.

V is TRBV2 and J is TRBJ2-7; 7 bases line up with TRBD1. The germline gives CDR1 SNHLY, CDR2 FYNNEI. With 5 bases clipped from V and 1 base from J, the junction kept 5 bases outside the gene matches. The CDR3 sequence is 14 residues long. The CDR3: CASSLRQGSYEQYV. DNA of the CDR3: TGTGCCAGCAGTCTACGACAGGGTTCCTACGAGCAGTACGTC.

Ten or more counts support this clonotype. The chain has TRBV27 and TRBJ1-1; perhaps TRBD1 as D (5 bases). V shed 2 bases and J shed 1 base, with 14 bases lying between them. Germline-derived CDR1 and CDR2 are MNHEY and SMNVEV (reference sequence). This CDR3 region has 16 residues. CDR3 DNA sequence: TGTGCCAGCAGTTTACCCCCCCGGGGGAGGAACACTGAAGCTTTCTTT. This encodes CASSLPPRGRNTEAFF.

This clonotype came up a few times. The chain combines TRBV7-2 with TRBJ1-2; tentatively, D is TRBD1 (5 bases). Trimming stripped 5 bases from V and 4 bases from J, with 14 bases between. The CDR3 length is 14 residues. Germline CDR1 is SGHTA and CDR2 is FQGNSA. In nucleotides, the CDR3 is TGTGCCAGCAGCCCCCCCCAGGGTCTCTATGGCTACACCTTC. This encodes CASSPPQGLYGYTF.

In the case of this clonotype: A much larger clone lies one base from this, so it may be a read error. V usage is TRBV27 and J usage is TRBJ1-1; D perhaps matches TRBD1 (5 bases). The CDR3 runs 14 residues. Deletions cut 7 bases from V and 3 bases from J, with 15 bases between. Germline loops: CDR1 MNHEY, CDR2 SMNVEV (reference sequence). This CDR3 reads CASTFRQLYTEAFF. For the CDR3, the DNA is TGTGCCAGCACTTTTCGACAGCTTTACACTGAAGCTTTCTTT.

This clonotype was counted ten times or more. The CDR3 nucleotides read TGTGCCAGCAGCTTAGTGGGCAGGCCGCCAGGGACCCAGTACTTC. This gives the protein CASSLVGRPPGTQYF. The gene calls are TRBV7-9 and TRBJ2-5; no definite D call. This CDR3 spans 15 amino acids. Germline-derived CDR1 and CDR2 are SEHNR and FQNEAQ (reference sequence). Trimming took off 1 base at V and 7 bases at J, with 16 bases between the two ends. Using reference TRBV7-9 and TRBJ2-5 for the parts outside the CDR3, the full variable domain is DTGVSQNPRHKITKRGQNVTFRCDPISEHNRLYWYRQTLGQGPEFLTYFQNEAQLEKSRLLSDRFSAERPKGSFSTLEIQRTEQGDSAMYLCASSLVGRPPGTQYFGPGTRLLVL.

Regarding this clonotype: The missing conserved phenylalanine or tryptophan at the end of this CDR3 makes a read error likely. No DNA is shown, since the ends of the CDR3 on it are uncertain; the CDR3 is the one TCRdb lists. The chain has TRBV6-4 and TRBJ2-1. The CDR3 adds up to 10 amino acids, both ends counted. CDR1 is MRHNA, CDR2 SNTAGT, per germline. The CDR3 loop reads CASSDSTQGI.

The chain employs TRBV12-3 or TRBV12-4 and TRBJ1-6; D perhaps matches TRBD1 (5 bases). The CDR3 consists of 15 residues. The V and J ends lost 2 bases and 7 bases respectively, with 12 bases between them. CDR3 sequence reads: CASSLWARGNSPLHF. As DNA, the CDR3 is TGTGCCAGCAGTTTATGGGCCCGGGGGAATTCACCCCTCCACTTT.

The chain is built from TRBV7-9 and TRBJ2-6, with D possibly TRBD1 on 6 matching bases. This CDR3 spans 16 amino acids. The germline V and J ends were trimmed by 1 base and 4 bases, with 11 bases remaining between them. Germline V gene lookup returns CDR1 SEHNR and CDR2 FQNEAQ (reference sequence). CDR3 sequence (DNA): TGTGCCAGCAGCTTAGTGGGGGCCAGGGGGGCCAACGTCCTGACTTTC. It is translated as CASSLVGARGANVLTF.

This clonotype appeared many times. The chain has TRBV4-3 and TRBJ1-1, with TRBD1 identical over 10 bases. The germline V gene has CDR1 LGHNA and CDR2 YSLEER. The length of the CDR3 is 13 residues. V dropped 4 bases and J dropped 6; count of bases not matched to a gene: 2. The CDR3 DNA sequence: TGCGCCAGCAGCCTAGGACAGGGGGCTGAAGCTTTCTTT. It specifies CASSLGQGAEAFF.

This rearrangement joins TRBV12-3 or TRBV12-4 to TRBJ1-1, with D possibly being TRBD1 (5 bases). V was trimmed by 3 bases and J by 1 base, leaving 12 bases between them. The CDR3 sequence is 15 residues long. CDR3: CASSFKIGGNTEAFF. Here the CDR3 DNA reads TGTGCCAGCAGTTTTAAGATCGGGGGGAACACTGAAGCTTTCTTT.

The V gene is TRBV7-9, the J gene TRBJ1-1; no clear D. Germline loops: CDR1 SEHNR, CDR2 FQNEAQ (reference sequence). Deletions cut 5 bases from V and 4 bases from J, with 17 bases between. The CDR3 spans 15 residues. The CDR3 DNA reads as TGTGCCAGCAGCGATTTCGATGAGGGCGGCACTGAAGCTTTCTTT. Protein sequence: CASSDFDEGGTEAFF. Full variable domain (missing parts from reference TRBV7-9 and TRBJ1-1): DTGVSQNPRHKITKRGQNVTFRCDPISEHNRLYWYRQTLGQGPEFLTYFQNEAQLEKSRLLSDRFSAERPKGSFSTLEIQRTEQGDSAMYLCASSDFDEGGTEAFFGQGTRLTVV.

CDR3 amino acids: CASRPRTGGAWGYTF. The CDR3 nucleotides read TGTGCCAGCAGGCCTAGGACAGGGGGCGCTTGGGGCTACACCTTC. The rearrangement joins TRBV6-5 to TRBJ1-2, with 11 bases aligning to TRBD1. Germline loops: CDR1 MNHEY, CDR2 SVGAGI. The CDR3 extends over 15 amino acids. J lost 8 bases, V lost 6 bases, and 11 bases had no gene match.

This clonotype came up many times. The gene calls are TRBV7-8 and TRBJ2-2; TRBD2 matches 10 bases. V shed 0 bases and J 3 bases; nucleotides not matched to a gene: 7. Germline V gene data show CDR1 as SGHVS and CDR2 as FQNEAQ. The CDR3 sequence is 18 residues long. In DNA form, the CDR3 reads TGTGCCAGCAGCTTAGCGATTGGAGCGGGAGGGTACACCGGGGAGCTGTTTTTT. This sequence encodes CASSLAIGAGGYTGELFF.

In its sample, this clonotype was seen many times. The chain carries TRBV28 and TRBJ1-3; TRBD1 aligns across 10 bases. The CDR3 totals 13 residues. The germline gives CDR1 MDHEN, CDR2 SYDVKM. V shed 3 bases and J 7 bases; nucleotides not matched to a gene: 0. The CDR3 DNA reads TGTGCCAGCAGTTTGGGACAGGGGAACACCATATATTTT. It is translated as CASSLGQGNTIYF.

This clonotype was detected only a few times. The chain joins TRBV20-1 to TRBJ2-7; TRBD2 is a possible D gene (6 bases). The germline V gene encodes CDR1 DFQATT and CDR2 SNEGSKA (reference sequence). This CDR3 region has 14 residues. V lost 0 bases and J 4 bases, leaving 13 bases between the germline ends. The CDR3 DNA is TGCAGTGCTAGAGATGAACGGGGGAGGTACGAGCAGTACTTC. Encoded protein: CSARDERGRYEQYF.

This clonotype has a handful of counts. This chain uses TRBV12-3 or TRBV12-4 with TRBJ1-5; perhaps TRBD1 as D (5 bases). V was trimmed by 5 bases and J by 7 bases, leaving 12 bases between them. This CDR3 region has 13 residues. The CDR3 loop reads CASSRIGAQPQHF. The DNA of the CDR3 is TGTGCCAGCAGTCGCATAGGGGCGCAGCCCCAGCATTTT.

The chain recombines TRBV15 with TRBJ1-1, with D hard to call. The V and J ends lost 1 base and 11 bases respectively, with 14 bases between them. Germline V lookup: CDR1 LNHNV, CDR2 YYDKDF (reference sequence). The CDR3 is made up of 13 amino acids. The CDR3, as DNA: TGTGCCACCAGCAGAGGTGGGCGCGATCGGGCTTTCTTT. As protein: CATSRGGRDRAFF.